This T cell receptor beta chain comes out of a study of T cell responses to AZD1222 COVID-19 vaccine. Whole-study results and caveats: The breadth and depth of Spike-specific TCRs increased once two AZD1222 doses had been given.

The junction had 9 bases not matched to a gene; V was cut back by 1 base and J by 14 bases. The CDR3 length is 14 residues. Germline lookup yields CDR1 LGHDT and CDR2 YNNKEL (reference sequence). Here immunoSEQ multiplex PCR was the method, and the copy in TCRdb shows in-frame clones only, minus some. This sample has around 150,000 clones; around nine tenths occur once, and the top ten carry about 3.3%. As concerns this clone: What it recognizes is unknown.

Material: peripheral blood, obtained 28 days after the second AZD1222 dose. The clonotype originates from an adult who received the AZD1222 COVID-19 vaccine. J is TRBJ2-1 and V is TRBV3-1 (or the pseudogene TRBV3-2); 9 bases fit TRBD2. The CDR3 coding sequence is TGTGCCAGCAGCCAAGGGGGGGCTAGCGGGAAAGAGTTCTTC. Protein product: CASSQGGASGKEFF.